The clone carrying this TCR beta chain was recorded a few times. This CDR3 has 17 residues. The germline gives CDR1 SGHTA, CDR2 FQGNSA. Trimming took 3 bases from V and 4 from J, leaving 21 bases between them. The data belong to a study of cytomegalovirus exposure and HLA in healthy donors. A multiplex PCR was run with 60 Vbeta primers and 13 Jbeta primers. The method was immunoSEQ multiplex PCR; TCRdb's version includes in-frame clones alone and lacks a portion of them. The sample shows about 130,000 clones, roughly 80% of them seen only once. Specimen: PBMCs. This receptor was taken from a man aged 25-40 years in good health and CMV-seronegative. The chain couples TRBV7-2 to TRBJ1-1, with a tentative D call TRBD1 (5 bases). The CDR3 region is CASSFLQGFKRGTEAFF. CDR3 DNA sequence: TGTGCCAGCAGCTTTCTCCAGGGTTTCAAAAGGGGCACTGAAGCTTTCTTT.